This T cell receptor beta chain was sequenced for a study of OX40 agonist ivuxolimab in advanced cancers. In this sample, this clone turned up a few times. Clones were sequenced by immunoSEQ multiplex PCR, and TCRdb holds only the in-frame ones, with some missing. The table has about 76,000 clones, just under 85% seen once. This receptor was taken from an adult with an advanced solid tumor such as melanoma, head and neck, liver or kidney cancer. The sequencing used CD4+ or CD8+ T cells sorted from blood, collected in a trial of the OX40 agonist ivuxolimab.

CDR3 residues: CASSVATANTEAFF. CDR3 sequence (DNA): TGTGCCAGCAGCGTAGCTACGGCGAACACTGAAGCTTTCTTT. J is TRBJ1-1 and V is TRBV9; no clear D. The V gene lost 0 bases and the J gene lost 1 base, with 7 bases spanning the gap. Germline V lookup: CDR1 SGDLS, CDR2 YYNGEE. The CDR3 spans 14 residues.